This entry lists 27 T cell receptor beta chains sequenced from one sample in a study of human T cells and chemical hapten exposure. Time point meaning: patch test 1, 2 weeks after DPC sensitization. The treatment here: therapeutic diphenylcyclopropenone sensitization with weekly scalp DPC. TCRdb called the RACE reads again in MiXCR, with one record for every CDR3 protein. Of 90,000 to 120,000 distinct CDR3 sequences in the sample, about 11% were seen once. This specimen consisted of whole blood, obtained in connection with sensitization to the hapten diphenylcyclopropenone (DPC). The origin of the receptors is a woman in her forties with alopecia areata. Some clones in this sample may be carry-over from other donors' samples.

J is TRBJ2-2 and V is TRBV5-6, with D unresolved. Germline V gene lookup returns CDR1 SGHDT and CDR2 YYEEEE. Between the trimmed V and J ends, which lost 2 bases and 6 bases, there was a span of 14 bases. The CDR3 sequence is 15 residues long. The CDR3 DNA sequence: TGTGCCAGCAGCTTCCGCCAATCAAGAGCCGGGGAGCTGTTTTTT. It translates to CASSFRQSRAGELFF.

A few counts support this clonotype. A read error may account for a junction end that differs from germline. The genes are TRBV29-1 and TRBJ2-5; a possible D gene is TRBD1 (5 bases). The germline V gene encodes CDR1 SQVTM and CDR2 ANQGSEA. The CDR3 loop spans 11 amino acids. The CDR3 bases are TGCAGCGTCGCGGACACAGAGGCCCAGTACTTC. The encoded protein is CSVADTEAQYF.

This clonotype appeared many times. DNA for the CDR3: TGTGCCAGCAGCCCAGGGCAGGGCTACAATGAGCAGTTCTTC. Translation gives CASSPGQGYNEQFF. The chain couples TRBV7-9 to TRBJ2-1, with D tentatively TRBD1 (5 bases). The germline gives CDR1 SEHNR, CDR2 FQNEAQ (reference sequence). V was trimmed by 5 bases and J by 3 bases, leaving 11 bases between them. CDR3 length: 14 amino acids.

CDR3 coding DNA: TGTGCCAGCAGTTTCGGGACAGTCGGCTACACCTTC. It specifies CASSFGTVGYTF. V and J are TRBV12-3 or TRBV12-4 and TRBJ1-2; TRBD1 matches 7 bases. This CDR3 has 12 amino acids. J gave up 8 bases and V 3 bases, and 3 bases lay outside the gene matches.

This rearrangement joins TRBV6-1 to TRBJ2-3; no definite D call. The CDR3 has 14 residues. CDR1 MNHNS and CDR2 SASEGT come from the germline V gene. Trimming removed 8 bases from V and 1 base from J, with 13 bases in between. CDR3 coding DNA: TGTGCCAGCGGGGAACCAGACGGCACAGATACGCAGTATTTT. Its protein product is CASGEPDGTDTQYF.

This clonotype was seen only a few times. V and J are TRBV7-9 and TRBJ1-1; the D gene is possibly TRBD1 (6 bases). The length of the CDR3 is 15 residues. V was shortened by 5 bases and J by 5 bases, with 18 bases between the two germline ends. In germline, CDR1 is SEHNR, CDR2 FQNEAQ (reference sequence). The CDR3 is CASSTTTHRDTEAFF. The CDR3 DNA reads TGTGCCAGCAGCACTACTACGCACAGGGATACTGAAGCTTTCTTT.

This clonotype has a count of ten or more. The chain uses TRBV10-2 and TRBJ2-1, with a tentative D call TRBD2 (6 bases). Germline V lookup: CDR1 WSHSY, CDR2 SAAADI. The length of the CDR3 is 16 residues. Deletions cut 4 bases from V and 2 bases from J, with 15 bases between. The CDR3 is CASSGLDAGPYNEQFF. The CDR3, as DNA: TGCGCCAGCAGTGGTTTAGACGCGGGACCCTACAATGAGCAGTTCTTC.

This clonotype has just a few counts. The J gene is TRBJ2-1, the V gene TRBV5-1; 8 bases match TRBD2. Germline V gene data show CDR1 as SGHRS and CDR2 as YFSETQ. The CDR3 length is 16 residues. Unmatched junction bases numbered 9, after V lost 5 bases and J lost 2 bases. CDR3 nucleotide sequence: TGCGCCAGCAGTTCCGCGGCCGGGAGGGCCTACAATGAGCAGTTCTTC. Amino acids: CASSSAAGRAYNEQFF.

At least ten counts were recorded for this clonotype. This chain links TRBV30 with TRBJ2-1, with D tentatively TRBD2 (6 bases). Trimming took 5 bases from V and 13 from J, leaving 15 bases between them. The germline V gene encodes CDR1 GTSNPN and CDR2 SVGIG (reference sequence). The CDR3 is 11 residues long. In DNA form, the CDR3 reads TGTGCCTGGGGAAAAGGACTACCCCAGTTCTTC. Its translation: CAWGKGLPQFF. The full variable domain, its missing parts supplied by reference TRBV30 and TRBJ2-1, is SQTIHQWPATLVQPVGSPLSLECTVEGTSNPNLYWYRQAAGRGLQLLFYSVGIGQISSEVPQNLSASRPQDRQFILSSKKLLLSDSGFYLCAWGKGLPQFFGPGTRLTVL.

This clonotype was counted a few times. This chain links TRBV4-3 with TRBJ2-5; D is perhaps TRBD1 or TRBD2 (5 bases each). The V and J ends lost 4 bases and 5 bases respectively, with 14 bases between them. In germline, CDR1 is LGHNA, CDR2 YSLEER. The CDR3 totals 14 residues. In DNA form, the CDR3 reads TGCGCCAGCAGCCCCCGGACGGGACCCGAGACCCAGTACTTC. It yields the protein CASSPRTGPETQYF.

This clonotype was detected a few times. The J gene is TRBJ2-1, the V gene TRBV7-2; perhaps TRBD1 as D (5 bases). The length of the CDR3 is 16 residues. The V end lost 5 bases, the J end lost 7 bases, and 21 bases lay between the germline ends. The germline CDR1 and CDR2 sequences are SGHTA and FQGNSA. The CDR3 region is CASSLSLNTKGNEQFF. In nucleotides, the CDR3 is TGTGCCAGCAGCCTAAGTCTTAATACTAAGGGGAATGAGCAGTTCTTC.

This clonotype was seen a few times. DNA for the CDR3: TGCAGCGTCAGTTCGGGGGCGTTCGGCTACACCTTC. This codes for CSVSSGAFGYTF. V and J are TRBV29-1 and TRBJ1-2; maybe TRBD1 (6 bases). From germline, CDR1 is SQVTM and CDR2 ANQGSEA. The V end was cut by 6 bases, the J end by 8 bases, with 16 bases between. The CDR3 totals 12 residues.

The V and J genes are TRBV11-2 and TRBJ1-6; TRBD1 might be the D (5 bases). Germline V gives CDR1 SGHAT, CDR2 FQNNGV. CDR3 length: 18 residues. Trimming took 5 bases from V and 6 from J, leaving 23 bases between them. The CDR3 DNA reads TGTGCCAGCAGCCCGGCCCGACAGAAGCTAGGGGTTAATTCACCCCTCCACTTT. As protein: CASSPARQKLGVNSPLHF.

This clonotype was seen more than once but under ten times. The V and J genes are TRBV20-1 and TRBJ2-2, with TRBD2 matching 10 bases. This CDR3 spans 15 amino acids. Germline lookup yields CDR1 DFQATT and CDR2 SNEGSKA (reference sequence). The V segment lost 5 bases and the J segment 5 bases; nucleotides outside the gene matches: 8. CDR3 region: CSASPAGGPTGELFF. The CDR3, as DNA: TGCAGTGCTTCTCCAGCGGGAGGGCCGACCGGGGAGCTGTTTTTT.

This clonotype was seen at least ten times. The rearrangement joins TRBV2 to TRBJ2-7; 12 bases agree with TRBD2. The V segment lost 7 bases and the J segment 4 bases; nucleotides outside the gene matches: 11. The CDR3 has 16 amino acids. Germline V gene sequence: CDR1 SNHLY, CDR2 FYNNEI. DNA for the CDR3: TGTGCCAGCACCAGAGGGCTAGCGGGAGGGGTGTACGAGCAGTACTTC. This translates into CASTRGLAGGVYEQYF.

This clonotype showed up just a few times. The chain links TRBV9 to TRBJ2-2; D remains unclear. The germline V gene encodes CDR1 SGDLS and CDR2 YYNGEE. The V end was cut by 0 bases, the J end by 9 bases, with 9 bases between. The CDR3 is 13 amino acids. The CDR3 is CASSVDPFRELFF. The CDR3 DNA reads TGTGCCAGCAGCGTAGACCCTTTCCGGGAGCTGTTTTTT.

The rearrangement joins TRBV30 to TRBJ2-1; 8 bases agree with TRBD2. Trimming cost V 2 bases and J 2 bases; bases outside gene matches: 8. The germline V gene encodes CDR1 GTSNPN and CDR2 SVGIG (reference sequence). The CDR3 runs 16 residues. The CDR3 DNA follows: TGTGCCTGGAGTCGTTCTCTAGCGGGCCCCTACAATGAGCAGTTCTTC. It yields the protein CAWSRSLAGPYNEQFF.

The rearrangement links TRBV5-1 to TRBJ2-3; 10 nucleotides agree with TRBD2. Germline assignment: CDR1 SGHRS and CDR2 YFSETQ. V lost 1 base, J lost 10 bases, and 6 bases stayed unmatched. The CDR3 covers 14 residues. The CDR3 spells CASSLNLAGVAQYF. Here the CDR3 DNA reads TGCGCCAGCAGCTTGAACCTAGCGGGAGTGGCGCAGTATTTT.

At least ten counts were recorded for this clonotype. V is TRBV7-2 and J is TRBJ2-2, with TRBD2 matching 12 bases. Germline V CDR1 and CDR2: SGHTA, FQGNSA. CDR3 size: 17 residues. The V segment lost 4 bases and the J segment 8 bases; nucleotides outside the gene matches: 11. Here the CDR3 DNA reads TGTGCCAGCAGCTCGCGGACTAGCGGGGCAACAGGGGGGGAGCTGTTTTTT. Amino acid sequence: CASSSRTSGATGGELFF.

The rearrangement uses TRBV7-2 and TRBJ2-1; the match to TRBD2 covers 9 bases. Losses at the gene ends were 1 base for V and 5 bases for J; bases not matched to a gene: 3. The CDR3 sequence is 15 residues long. The germline V gene encodes CDR1 SGHTA and CDR2 FQGNSA. CDR3 amino acids: CASSLGTSENNEQFF. The CDR3 nucleotides read TGTGCCAGCAGCTTAGGGACTAGCGAGAACAATGAGCAGTTCTTC.

This clonotype has a handful of counts. The V call is TRBV4-3, the J call TRBJ1-1; a possible D gene is TRBD1 (5 bases). CDR3 length equals 15 residues. V lost 2 bases and J lost 2, with 12 bases in between. Germline lookup yields CDR1 LGHNA and CDR2 YSLEER. CDR3 sequence reads: CASSQTRVSNTEAFF. For the CDR3, the DNA is TGCGCCAGCAGCCAAACCAGGGTGAGCAACACTGAAGCTTTCTTT.

This clonotype was recorded a few times. The chain joins TRBV12-3 or TRBV12-4 to TRBJ1-4; no reliable D call. The germline V and J ends were trimmed by 5 bases and 7 bases, with 17 bases remaining between them. The CDR3 consists of 15 residues. CDR3 nucleotides: TGTGCCAGCAGTCCTCCGGCCCGGGCGCTTGAAAAACTGTTTTTT. This codes for CASSPPARALEKLFF.

This clonotype was counted between two and nine times. The chain carries TRBV6-2 or TRBV6-3 and TRBJ1-5, with D possibly matching TRBD1 (6 bases). Between the trimmed V and J ends, which lost 6 bases and 7 bases, there was a span of 13 bases. The germline V gene encodes CDR1 MNHEY and CDR2 SVGEGT. CDR3 length: 13 amino acids. CDR3: CASSQGRGQPQHF. The CDR3 DNA follows: TGTGCCAGCAGCCAGGGAAGGGGGCAGCCCCAGCATTTT.

This chain connects TRBV4-3 to TRBJ2-3; 8 nucleotides line up with TRBD2. CDR3 length equals 16 residues. CDR1 is LGHNA and CDR2 is YSLEER in the germline V gene. V was clipped by 1 base and J by 2 bases; unmatched bases: 5. CDR3 region: CASSQGGLAVTDTQYF. CDR3 bases: TGCGCCAGCAGCCAAGGAGGACTAGCCGTCACAGATACGCAGTATTTT.

This clonotype has ten or more counts. J is TRBJ2-7 and V is TRBV6-2 or TRBV6-3; a weak D match, TRBD2 (5 bases). The length of the CDR3 is 13 residues. V was trimmed by 5 bases and J by 3 bases, leaving 11 bases between them. The germline gives CDR1 MNHEY, CDR2 SVGEGT. The CDR3 sequence is CASSLLSGYEQYF. The CDR3 DNA follows: TGTGCCAGCAGTCTCCTAAGCGGCTACGAGCAGTACTTC.

This clonotype has a count of ten or more. The chain joins TRBV4-3 to TRBJ1-1, with 7 bases lining up with TRBD1. The germline V gene encodes CDR1 LGHNA and CDR2 YSLEER. The V gene end was trimmed by 3 bases and the J gene end by 2 bases; junction bases not matched to a gene: 3. The CDR3 runs 14 residues. The CDR3, as DNA: TGCGCCAGCAGCCACAGGGGGTATAACACTGAAGCTTTCTTT. This gives the protein CASSHRGYNTEAFF.

Ten or more counts support this clonotype. The chain carries TRBV4-1 and TRBJ2-3; D gene ambiguous. The length of the CDR3 is 14 residues. Per the germline V gene, CDR1 is MGHRA and CDR2 is YSYEKL. V was pared by 0 bases and J by 3 bases, with 7 bases between. CDR3 protein: CASSQESTTDTQYF. As DNA, the CDR3 is TGCGCCAGCAGCCAAGAGTCGACTACAGATACGCAGTATTTT.